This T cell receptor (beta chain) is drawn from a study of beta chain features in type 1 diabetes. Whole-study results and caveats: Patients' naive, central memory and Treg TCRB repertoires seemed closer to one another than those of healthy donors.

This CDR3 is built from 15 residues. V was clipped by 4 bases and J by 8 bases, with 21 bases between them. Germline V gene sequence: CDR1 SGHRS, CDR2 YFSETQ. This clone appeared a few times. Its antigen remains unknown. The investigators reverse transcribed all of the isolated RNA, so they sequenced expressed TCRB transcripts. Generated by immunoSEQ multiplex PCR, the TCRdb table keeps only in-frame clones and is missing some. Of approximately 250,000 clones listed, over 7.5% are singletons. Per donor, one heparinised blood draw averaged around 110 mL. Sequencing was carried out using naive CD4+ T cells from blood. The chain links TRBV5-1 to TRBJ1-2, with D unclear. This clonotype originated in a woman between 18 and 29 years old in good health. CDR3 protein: CASSRASGDYLGYTF. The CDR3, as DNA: TGCGCCAGCAGCCGGGCGAGCGGGGATTATCTCGGCTACACCTTC.